Below are 2 T cell receptor beta chains sequenced from a single sample in a study of T-cell reconstitution after alpha-beta-depleted transplantation in children. Unique molecular identifiers were incorporated during preparation of the TCRbeta library. From the PCR reads, TCRdb called clonotypes with MiXCR, one entry per CDR3 protein. The sample includes hundreds of thousands of distinct CDR3 sequences, roughly 14% of them seen just once. The specimen comprised PBMCs, sampled before TCRalphabeta/CD19-depleted stem cell transplant. Receptor source: a girl aged 2 to 10 with congenital amegakaryocytic thrombocytopenia, due to receive a stem cell transplant.

The chain is built from TRBV7-9 and TRBJ2-2; TRBD1 is a possible D gene (5 bases). V dropped 7 bases and J dropped 7 bases, with 22 bases sitting between them. CDR1 is SEHNR and CDR2 is FQNEAQ in the germline V gene (reference sequence). The CDR3 runs 16 residues. This CDR3 is CASNIPQTDSGGELFF. CDR3 DNA: TGTGCCAGCAACATACCCCAGACAGATTCTGGCGGGGAGCTGTTTTTT.

This chain uses TRBV20-1 with TRBJ2-7, with TRBD2 identical over 11 bases. Germline CDR1 and CDR2: DFQATT and SNEGSKA (reference sequence). The CDR3 covers 14 residues. Unmatched junction bases numbered 8, after V lost 3 bases and J lost 7 bases. The CDR3 is CSASSTSGIGEQYF. In DNA form, the CDR3 reads TGCAGTGCTAGTTCGACTAGCGGGATAGGTGAGCAGTACTTC.